This TCR beta chain is drawn from a study of blood T cell repertoires in COVID-19. About the research overall: T cells, B-cell-depleted T cells, or PBMCs supplied cDNA or gDNA.

How the authors handled the data: Amplification from reference gene primers served as the basis for estimated nucleated cell counts. Measured with immunoSEQ multiplex PCR; TCRdb has only the in-frame clones, and not every one. The D gene and trimming were derived from the DNA, and the V and J assignments and clone size from that table. The data show around 170,000 clones, with roughly 80% seen just once and 6.5% to 8.5% held by the top ten. The ends were cut back, 6 bases at V and 1 base at J, with 13 bases in the middle. Germline V CDR1 and CDR2: SQVTM, ANQGSEA. The CDR3 has 14 residues. Sample: peripheral blood. The genes are TRBV29-1 and TRBJ1-5; maybe TRBD1 (5 bases). This TCR derives from a woman in her 70s with COVID-19, enrolled during active disease. The CDR3, as DNA: TGCAGCGTGGGAGGGCAGGGAAGCAATCAGCCCCAGCATTTT. It encodes CSVGGQGSNQPQHF.